A selection of T cell receptor beta chains follows, all from one sample in a study of response to subunit inactivated influenza vaccine. In TCRdb, the RT-PCR reads were re-called with MiXCR into one record per CDR3 protein. The sample yields roughly 500,000 distinct CDR3 sequences, about 25% seen once. The source was CD4+ T cells sorted from PBMCs, collected 5 days after vaccination. The receptors shown here come from a man aged 50 to 59 who received an inactivated influenza vaccine. The CDR3 runs from the conserved cysteine through the conserved F or W. Each record gives: CDR3 length, D gene, J gene, clone size, V gene, CDR3 DNA, CDR3 protein. The D gene is left open where the match is weak. Rows may omit the clone size; those that give it use once, few, many or a size class.

>13|-|TRBJ2-4|-|TRBV19
TGTGCCAGTAGCCCTCGGGGGTATGACATTCAGTACTTC
CASSPRGYDIQYF
>13|TRBD1|TRBJ1-5|-|TRBV6-1
TGTGCCGGCGGGGACAGGGAAGGCCAGCCCCAGCATTTT
CAGGDREGQPQHF
>14|TRBD1|TRBJ2-7|few|TRBV29-1
TGCAGCGCCCAACCGGGACAGGGCTCCTACGAGCAGTACTTC
CSAQPGQGSYEQYF
>12|-|TRBJ2-3|-|TRBV28
TGTGCCAGCAGTAGGGATCTGGCTACGCAGTATTTT
CASSRDLATQYF
>17|-|TRBJ1-2|few|TRBV10-3
TGTGCCATCAGTCTTACAGGCCAGATCCTCGATCACTATGGCTACACCTTC
CAISLTGQILDHYGYTF
>14|-|TRBJ2-2|-|TRBV6-5
TGTGCCAGCAGTTCACCCCGAGGGGGGGCGAAGCTGTTTTTT
CASSSPRGGAKLFF
>12|-|TRBJ2-3|few|TRBV5-1
TGCGCCAGCAGCTTGGATACTAGAACGCAGTATTTT
CASSLDTRTQYF
>17|-|TRBJ2-4|-|TRBV4-1
TGCGCCAGCAGCCCATTGGGGGCAGGTGAGACCAAAAACATTCAGTACTTC
CASSPLGAGETKNIQYF
>15|-|TRBJ1-4|-|TRBV12-3/TRBV12-4
TGTGCCAGCAGTTACAAAGGAGGGGGGGTTGAAAAACTGTTTTTT
CASSYKGGGVEKLFF
>12|-|TRBJ1-4|-|TRBV29-1
TGCAGCGTTGCCAGGGGCAAGGAAAAACTGTTTTTT
CSVARGKEKLFF
>15|-|TRBJ1-1|-|TRBV5-5
TGTGCCAGCAGCTTACAGGGCGGACGGAACACTGAAGCTTTCTTT
CASSLQGGRNTEAFF
>16|TRBD2|TRBJ2-5|-|TRBV20-1
TGCAGTGCCCGCCCCTCTAGCGGGGCCCGGCAAGAGACCCAGTACTTC
CSARPSSGARQETQYF
>16|TRBD1|TRBJ1-1|-|TRBV11-2
TGTGCCAGCAGCTTAGGACAGGGCCATAGGAACACTGAAGCTTTCTTT
CASSLGQGHRNTEAFF
>13|TRBD1|TRBJ2-7|-|TRBV7-2
TGTGCCAGCAGCTTAGATGCAGGGGGCGAGCAGTACTTC
CASSLDAGGEQYF
>18|TRBD1|TRBJ2-4|-|TRBV5-1
TGCGCCAGCAGCCCGGGGACAGGGGACATCCTAGCCAAAAACATTCAGTACTTC
CASSPGTGDILAKNIQYF
>16|-|TRBJ1-1|-|TRBV9
TGTGCCAGCAGCGTAGGGGGCTTGGCGACGAACACTGAAGCTTTCTTT
CASSVGGLATNTEAFF
>15|TRBD1|TRBJ1-5|-|TRBV2
TGTGCCAGCAGTGTCCCGACAGGGGGCGGCCAGCCCCAGCATTTT
CASSVPTGGGQPQHF
>13|-|TRBJ1-5|few|TRBV20-1
TGCAGTGCTACCGACGGAGTCAATCAGCCCCAGCATTTT
CSATDGVNQPQHF
>16|TRBD2|TRBJ2-1|many|TRBV5-1
TGCGCCAGCAGCAGGAGGACTAGCGGGGGGGCCCATGAGCAGTTCTTC
CASSRRTSGGAHEQFF
>15|-|TRBJ2-1|once|TRBV2
TGTGCCAGCATTACCGGGACATGGGGCCTGGTTGAGCAGTTCTTC
CASITGTWGLVEQFF
>15|TRBD1|TRBJ2-5|-|TRBV6-5
TGTGCCAGCAGTTATGGACAGGGGGCAGGGGAGACCCAGTACTTC
CASSYGQGAGETQYF
>15|TRBD1|TRBJ2-7|-|TRBV9
TGTGCCAGCAGCGTAGGTTGGACAGGGGTACACGAGCAGTACTTC
CASSVGWTGVHEQYF
>17|TRBD1|TRBJ2-1|few|TRBV3-1
TGTGCCAGCAGCCAACCTGGGACAGGGAAGGGTCGCAATGAGCAGTTCTTC
CASSQPGTGKGRNEQFF
>17|TRBD2|TRBJ2-3|-|TRBV5-5
TGTGCCAGCAGCTTGGTTCCAGCGGGGGGTCTCACAGATACGCAGTATTTT
CASSLVPAGGLTDTQYF
>12|-|TRBJ1-5|-|TRBV15
TGTGCCACCAGCAGAGATGGGCGGCCCCAGCATTTT
CATSRDGRPQHF
>14|-|TRBJ2-2|many|TRBV27
TGTGCCAGCAAAGCCGCGGGCAACACCGGGGAGCTGTTTTTT
CASKAAGNTGELFF
>13|-|TRBJ1-1|-|TRBV12-3/TRBV12-4
TGTGCCAGCAGTTCCCTCAGGGAAACTGAAGCTTTCTTT
CASSSLRETEAFF
>17|-|TRBJ2-7|few|TRBV20-1
TGCAGTGCTAGAGATACCCTGGGCAGGGGGGACATCTACGAGCAGTACTTC
CSARDTLGRGDIYEQYF